One sample yielded the 11 T cell receptor beta chains listed below, sequenced in a study of T cell repertoires in cytomegalovirus infection. TCRdb passed the reads through MiXCR, listing each CDR3 protein once. This table holds approximately 700,000 distinct CDR3 sequences, roughly 35% found once. Sequenced material: PBMCs. The receptor set was obtained from a human donor in good health (CMV status not recorded). Some clones in this sample may be carry-over from other donors' samples.

The chain is built from TRBV18 and TRBJ2-7; D possibly corresponds to TRBD1 (6 bases). The CDR3 covers 16 residues. Trimming pared 5 bases from V and 2 bases from J, leaving 19 bases between. In germline, CDR1 is KGHSH, CDR2 LQKENI. CDR3 sequence (DNA): TGTGCCAGCTCATCAAACCGACAGGCCAATACCTACGAGCAGTACTTC. Residues: CASSSNRQANTYEQYF.

This clonotype was counted at least ten times. The genes are TRBV7-9 and TRBJ2-1; D unclear. The CDR3 spans 14 residues. The germline gives CDR1 SEHNR, CDR2 FQNEAQ (reference sequence). The germline V and J ends were trimmed by 1 base and 0 bases, with 4 bases remaining between them. The chain's CDR3 is CASSLVSSYNEQFF. Here the CDR3 DNA reads TGTGCCAGCAGCTTAGTAAGCTCCTACAATGAGCAGTTCTTC.

This rearrangement joins TRBV6-2 or TRBV6-3 to TRBJ1-1; maybe TRBD1 (5 bases). From germline, CDR1 is MNHEY and CDR2 SVGEGT. The CDR3 totals 14 residues. V was trimmed by 6 bases and J by 4 bases, leaving 15 bases between them. The CDR3: CASRSIRVPTEAFF. The CDR3 coding sequence is TGTGCCAGCAGAAGTATCAGGGTTCCCACTGAAGCTTTCTTT.

In its sample, this clonotype was seen many times. The CDR3 reads CASSFFTGRPELEQYF. In nucleotides, the CDR3 is TGTGCCAGCAGCTTTTTCACAGGTCGACCCGAGCTCGAGCAGTACTTC. The V call is TRBV7-2, the J call TRBJ2-7; TRBD1 is a possible D gene (5 bases). Trimming took 3 bases from V and 6 from J, leaving 21 bases between them. Germline values: CDR1 SGHTA, CDR2 FQGNSA. The CDR3 contains 16 residues.

This clonotype was seen at least ten times. The V call is TRBV7-6, the J call TRBJ1-2; possible D gene TRBD1, 6 bases. The CDR3 runs to 15 residues. CDR1 is SGHVS and CDR2 is FNYEAQ in the germline V gene. Trimming removed 5 bases from V and 8 bases from J, with 21 bases in between. The CDR3 DNA sequence: TGTGCCAGCAGCCCCCCTGGGGGGGCGGGTGGAGGCTACACCTTC. Translating gives CASSPPGGAGGGYTF.

This clonotype was found many times. The gene calls are TRBV7-8 and TRBJ1-3; no reliable D call. Per the germline V gene, CDR1 is SGHVS and CDR2 is FQNEAQ. Trimming took off 1 base at V and 0 bases at J, with 13 bases between the two ends. The CDR3 has 17 amino acids. The CDR3: CASSLVGGSRSGNTIYF. The CDR3 nucleotides are TGTGCCAGCAGCTTAGTTGGAGGGAGTCGCTCTGGAAACACCATATATTTT.

CDR3 sequence (DNA): TGTGCCAGCAGTGGGGTGAACACTGAAGCTTTCTTT. Its translation is CASSGVNTEAFF. The chain uses TRBV6-6 and TRBJ1-1, with D unclear. V lost 5 bases, J lost 0 bases, and 4 bases lay in between. The CDR3 has 12 residues. Per germline, CDR1 MNHNY and CDR2 SVGAGI (reference sequence).

This clonotype was seen many times. The chain has TRBV7-2 and TRBJ2-1; 12 bases are shared with TRBD2. Germline CDR1 reads SGHTA; CDR2 reads FQGNSA. V gave up 0 bases and J gave up 14 bases; unmatched junction bases: 5. CDR3 length: 14 amino acids. CDR3 sequence: CASSLARASGGEFF. The CDR3 bases are TGTGCCAGCAGCTTAGCGCGGGCTAGCGGGGGGGAGTTCTTC.

The chain is built from TRBV4-1 and TRBJ1-4; 10 positions match TRBD1. Per the germline V gene, CDR1 is MGHRA and CDR2 is YSYEKL. Trimming cost V 5 bases and J 4 bases; bases outside gene matches: 4. The CDR3 extends over 15 amino acids. The chain's CDR3 is CASSWGTGVNEKLFF. The DNA for the CDR3 is TGCGCCAGCAGCTGGGGGACAGGGGTTAATGAAAAACTGTTTTTT.

This clonotype was detected once. V and J are TRBV14 and TRBJ1-2; no firm D call. Trimming removed 0 bases from V and 9 bases from J, with 11 bases in between. The CDR3 length is 13 residues. The V gene's germline CDR1 is SGHDN and CDR2 FVKESK. The CDR3 region has the DNA TGTGCCAGCAGCCAAGACAGGTCCGGGTGCTACACCTTC. It is translated as CASSQDRSGCYTF.

This clonotype was observed a single time. One end of the junction fails to match germline, which may point to a read error. This chain uses TRBV28 with TRBJ2-5; D perhaps matches TRBD2 (6 bases). The germline V gene encodes CDR1 MDHEN and CDR2 SYDVKM. There are 15 residues in the CDR3. The CDR3 region has the DNA TGTGCCAGAAACACAATAGCGGACCTACCGGAGACCAAGTACTTC. Residues: CARNTIADLPETKYF.